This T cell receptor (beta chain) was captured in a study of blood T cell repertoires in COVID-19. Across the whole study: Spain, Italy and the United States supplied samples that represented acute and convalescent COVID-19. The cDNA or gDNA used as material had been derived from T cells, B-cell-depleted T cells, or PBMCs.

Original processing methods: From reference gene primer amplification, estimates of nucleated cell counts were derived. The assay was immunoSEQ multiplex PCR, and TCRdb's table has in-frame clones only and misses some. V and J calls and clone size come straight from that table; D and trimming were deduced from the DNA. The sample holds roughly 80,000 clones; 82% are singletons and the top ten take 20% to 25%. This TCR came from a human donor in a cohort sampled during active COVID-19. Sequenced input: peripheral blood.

Written as DNA, the CDR3 is TGTGCCAGCAGCTTAAGACTAGCGGGGTCGAACGAGCAGTACTTC. Translation gives CASSLRLAGSNEQYF. The J gene is TRBJ2-7, the V gene TRBV7-2; TRBD2 matches 11 bases. Per the germline V gene, CDR1 is SGHTA and CDR2 is FQGNSA. V was pared by 2 bases and J by 5 bases, with 5 bases of the junction left unmatched. This CDR3 has 15 residues. The complete variable domain, with remaining parts taken from reference TRBV7-2 and TRBJ2-7, reads GAGVSQSPSNKVTEKGKDVELRCDPISGHTALYWYRQSLGQGLEFLIYFQGNSAPDKSGLPSDRFSAERTGGSVSTLTIQRTQQEDSAVYLCASSLRLAGSNEQYFGPGTRLTVT.